Listed below are T cell receptor beta chains from one sample, sequenced in a study of blood T cell repertoires in COVID-19. Only in-frame clones appear in the TCRdb table, and some are missing; sequencing was by immunoSEQ multiplex PCR. Of some 350,000 clones listed, around nine tenths are singletons. What was sequenced was peripheral blood. The receptor set was obtained from a woman aged 70-85 years with COVID-19, enrolled during active disease. Both conserved end residues are part of each CDR3. A D gene is named only where the DNA matches it firmly. Only some rows state a clone size, as once, few, many or a class for expanded clones.

abundance	j_gene	v_gene	d_gene	CDR3aa	CDR3nt
NA	TRBJ1-1	TRBV18	TRBD1	CASSISTGGAEAFF	TGTGCCAGCTCAATTTCTACAGGGGGGGCTGAAGCTTTCTTT
NA	TRBJ2-6	TRBV6-5	NA	CASINGAGGANVLTF	TGTGCCAGCATAAACGGGGCGGGAGGGGCCAACGTCCTGACTTTC
NA	TRBJ1-1	TRBV29-1	TRBD1	CSGLPQGVNTEAFF	TGCAGCGGGTTACCACAGGGGGTTAACACTGAAGCTTTCTTT
NA	TRBJ1-2	TRBV4-3	NA	CARGRGFDGYTF	TGCGCCAGGGGCAGGGGTTTTGATGGCTACACCTTC
NA	TRBJ1-5	TRBV7-9	TRBD1	CASSLAAGTGNSNQPQHF	TGTGCCAGCAGCTTAGCGGCCGGGACAGGAAATAGCAATCAGCCCCAGCATTTT
few	TRBJ2-7	TRBV18	NA	CASSPGASYEQYF	TGTGCCAGCTCACCAGGGGCTTCCTACGAGCAGTACTTC
NA	TRBJ2-7	TRBV5-1	TRBD2	CASSLLPGGHYEQYF	TGCGCCAGCAGCTTGCTGCCGGGGGGTCATTACGAGCAGTACTTC
NA	TRBJ2-5	TRBV4-3	NA	CASSQDRMETQYF	TGCGCCAGCAGCCAAGATCGTATGGAGACCCAGTACTTC
NA	TRBJ2-7	TRBV28	NA	CASSFWGPGGEQYF	TGTGCCAGCAGTTTTTGGGGGCCCGGTGGGGAGCAGTACTTC
few	TRBJ1-2	TRBV9	NA	CASSGQISYGYTF	TGTGCCAGCAGCGGACAGATCTCCTATGGCTACACCTTC
few	TRBJ1-4	TRBV10-2	NA	CASRAGTSNEKLFF	TGCGCCAGCAGAGCCGGGACATCGAATGAAAAACTGTTTTTT
NA	TRBJ1-6	TRBV3-1/TRBV3-2	TRBD1	CASSQGQQGSYGSPLHF	TGTGCCAGCAGCCAAGGGCAACAGGGGTCGTACGGTTCACCCCTCCACTTT
NA	TRBJ1-3	TRBV5-1	NA	CASSLGGALSGNTIYF	TGCGCCAGCAGCTTAGGAGGGGCGCTCTCTGGAAACACCATATATTTT
NA	TRBJ1-1	TRBV7-2	NA	CASSFPRGGNTEAFF	TGTGCCAGCAGCTTCCCAAGGGGCGGGAACACTGAAGCTTTCTTT
NA	TRBJ1-2	TRBV7-9	TRBD1	CASSSTGDGYTF	TGTGCCAGCAGCTCTACAGGGGATGGCTACACCTTC
few	TRBJ1-1	TRBV24-1	NA	CATSDPPPGLSGTEAFF	TGTGCCACCAGTGATCCCCCTCCCGGACTTTCTGGGACTGAAGCTTTCTTT
NA	TRBJ2-1	TRBV7-8	NA	CASSQGVYNEQFF	TGTGCCAGCAGCCAAGGAGTTTACAATGAGCAGTTCTTC
NA	TRBJ1-1	TRBV24-1	TRBD1	CATTSWTGEAFF	TGTGCCACCACCTCCTGGACAGGGGAAGCTTTCTTT
NA	TRBJ2-1	TRBV4-1	TRBD1	CASSPRQDREVGNEQFF	TGCGCCAGCAGCCCCAGACAGGACAGGGAAGTCGGCAATGAGCAGTTCTTC
NA	TRBJ1-6	TRBV27	NA	CASRVQGIYNSPLHF	TGTGCCAGCAGGGTACAGGGTATCTATAATTCACCCCTCCACTTT
NA	TRBJ2-7	TRBV5-4	TRBD2	CASSLSLAGGSYEQYF	TGTGCCAGCAGCTTGTCGCTAGCGGGGGGCTCCTACGAGCAGTACTTC
NA	TRBJ1-4	TRBV19	NA	CASSSLQTDGYNEKLFF	TGTGCCAGTAGTTCCCTCCAGACTGACGGATATAATGAAAAACTGTTTTTT
NA	TRBJ1-6	TRBV28	NA	CASSSGTLSSYNSPLHF	TGTGCCAGCAGTTCCGGGACATTGAGCTCCTATAATTCACCCCTCCACTTT
NA	TRBJ1-1	TRBV21-1	NA	CARPQGPDRDVKAFF	TGTGCCAGGCCACAGGGGCCCGATAGGGACGTAAAAGCTTTCTTT
NA	TRBJ1-2	TRBV6-5	NA	CASSRFGGDYGYTF	TGTGCCAGCAGCCGATTCGGGGGTGACTATGGCTACACCTTC
NA	TRBJ2-7	TRBV27	NA	CASSFSGIEWSYEQYF	TGTGCCAGCAGTTTCTCAGGGATCGAATGGTCCTACGAGCAGTACTTC
NA	TRBJ1-1	TRBV18	TRBD1	CASSPEQGGATEAFF	TGTGCCAGCTCACCGGAACAGGGGGGGGCCACTGAAGCTTTCTTT
NA	TRBJ2-7	TRBV7-9	TRBD1	CASSSSSRPGQGYEQYF	TGTGCCAGCAGCTCCTCCAGCCGACCGGGACAGGGGTACGAGCAGTACTTC
once	TRBJ2-5	TRBV12-3/TRBV12-4	TRBD2	CASGTSGGETQYF	TGTGCCAGTGGGACTAGCGGGGGAGAGACCCAGTACTTC
few	TRBJ1-4	TRBV28	NA	CASSLGGATNEKLFF	TGTGCCAGCAGTTTAGGAGGTGCAACTAATGAAAAACTGTTTTTT
NA	TRBJ1-2	TRBV7-2	NA	CASSRVTGTYGYTF	TGTGCCAGCAGCCGGGTCACAGGGACCTATGGCTACACCTTC
NA	TRBJ2-6	TRBV18	NA	CASSPPGHSSSGANVLTF	TGTGCCAGCTCACCACCGGGACACTCGAGCTCTGGGGCCAACGTCCTGACTTTC
NA	TRBJ1-6	TRBV9	NA	CASSVDEGTIYNSPLHF	TGTGCCAGCAGCGTAGATGAAGGGACAATTTATAATTCACCCCTCCACTTT
NA	TRBJ1-2	TRBV24-1	NA	CATSDLSVYGYTF	TGTGCCACCAGTGATTTGAGCGTCTATGGCTACACCTTC
NA	TRBJ1-6	TRBV28	NA	CASSLTAGSNSPLHF	TGTGCCAGCAGTTTGACGGCGGGGTCTAATTCACCCCTCCACTTT
NA	TRBJ1-1	TRBV7-2	TRBD1	CASSPRDRGNTEAFF	TGTGCCAGCAGCCCAAGGGACAGGGGGAACACTGAAGCTTTCTTT
NA	TRBJ2-5	TRBV10-1	TRBD2	CASSDGGREETQYF	TGCGCCAGCAGTGACGGTGGGAGGGAAGAGACCCAGTACTTC
NA	TRBJ1-4	TRBV5-1	NA	CASSFTGRSNEKLFF	TGCGCCAGCAGCTTTACAGGGCGTTCCAATGAAAAACTGTTTTTT
NA	TRBJ1-2	TRBV19	TRBD1	CASLPSPTGVGYGYTF	TGTGCCAGTCTACCCTCACCGACAGGGGTTGGCTATGGCTACACCTTC
once	TRBJ1-2	TRBV12-5	TRBD1	CASGLAVDRADGYTF	TGTGCTAGTGGTTTGGCCGTAGACAGGGCCGATGGCTACACCTTC
NA	TRBJ1-2	TRBV5-6	NA	CASSLAGQANYGYTF	TGTGCCAGCAGCTTGGCAGGACAAGCTAACTATGGCTACACCTTC
NA	TRBJ2-5	TRBV10-3	NA	CATLRSYQETQYF	TGTGCCACCCTTAGGAGTTACCAAGAGACCCAGTACTTC